This T cell receptor beta chain was sequenced during a study of early T cells in non-severe SARS-CoV-2 infection. Study-level information: Whole-blood bulk RNA, unsorted, was sequenced, and chains were unpaired.

Study-wide findings and caveats: Lookups in VDJdb leaned toward anti-spike CD8 responses and missed private and CD4 specificities.

As part of library construction, unique molecular identifiers were attached to individual cDNA molecules. TCRdb independently ran MiXCR on the 5' RACE reads; one entry per CDR3 protein. The data show 100,000 to 150,000 distinct CDR3 sequences, with about 15% seen just once and 20% to 25% held by the top ten. About this clonotype itself: Antigen specificity is unknown.

The sequenced sample consisted of whole blood. The sequence derives from an adult who was a healthcare worker with PCR-confirmed SARS-CoV-2 infection or an uninfected control (not recorded which).

This CDR3 is CASSQDRGPETQYF. The CDR3 DNA sequence: TGTGCCAGCAGCCAAGACAGGGGGCCAGAGACCCAGTACTTC. This chain connects TRBV7-6 to TRBJ2-5, with 10 bases fitting TRBD1. Germline V CDR1 and CDR2: SGHVS, FNYEAQ. V was pared by 5 bases and J by 4 bases, with 4 bases of the junction left unmatched. The CDR3 spans 14 residues.